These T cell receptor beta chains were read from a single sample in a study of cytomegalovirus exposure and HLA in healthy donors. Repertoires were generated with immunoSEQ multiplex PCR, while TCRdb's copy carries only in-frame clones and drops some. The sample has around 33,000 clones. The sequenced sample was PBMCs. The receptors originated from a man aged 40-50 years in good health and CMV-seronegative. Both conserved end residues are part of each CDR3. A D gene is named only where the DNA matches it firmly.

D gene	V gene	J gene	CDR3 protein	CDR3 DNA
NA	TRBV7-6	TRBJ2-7	CASSLTGPESAYEQYF	TGTGCCAGCAGCTTAACCGGCCCTGAGAGCGCCTACGAGCAGTACTTC
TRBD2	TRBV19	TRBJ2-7	CASSIAASGSGEQYF	TGTGCCAGTAGTATAGCAGCTAGCGGGAGTGGCGAGCAGTACTTC
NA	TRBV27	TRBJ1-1	CASSLAGFRVRAFF	TGTGCCAGCAGTTTAGCAGGGTTTCGGGTCAGAGCTTTCTTT
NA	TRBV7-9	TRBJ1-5	CASSPRGKDQPQHF	TGTGCCAGCAGCCCTAGGGGAAAGGATCAGCCCCAGCATTTT
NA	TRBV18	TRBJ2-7	CASSQGSFSYEQYF	TGTGCCAGCTCACAGGGGTCGTTCTCCTACGAGCAGTACTTC
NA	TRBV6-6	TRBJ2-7	CASSYGGLYEQYF	TGTGCCAGCAGTTACGGAGGCCTCTACGAGCAGTACTTC
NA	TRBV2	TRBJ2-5	CASSETMQQETQYF	TGTGCCAGCAGTGAAACAATGCAACAAGAGACCCAGTACTTC
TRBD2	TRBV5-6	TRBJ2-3	CASSLLGGLAGPDTQYF	TGTGCCAGCAGCTTGTTGGGGGGACTAGCGGGACCAGATACGCAGTATTTT
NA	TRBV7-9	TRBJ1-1	CASSSGHILGAFF	TGTGCCAGCAGCTCAGGACATATCCTGGGGGCTTTCTTT
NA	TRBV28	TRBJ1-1	CASSLFGRAGNTEAFF	TGTGCCAGCAGTTTATTCGGGAGGGCGGGGAACACTGAAGCTTTCTTT
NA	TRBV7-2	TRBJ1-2	CASSLVGGDGYGYTF	TGTGCCAGCAGCTTAGTCGGGGGAGACGGGTATGGCTACACCTTC
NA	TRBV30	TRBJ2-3	CAWSIAVRTDTQYF	TGTGCCTGGAGTATAGCGGTACGCACAGATACGCAGTATTTT
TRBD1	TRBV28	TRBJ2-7	CASSRTGVGYEQYF	TGTGCCAGCAGCCGGACAGGGGTCGGCTACGAGCAGTACTTC
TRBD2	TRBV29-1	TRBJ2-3	CSVAGLAGEVDTQYF	TGCAGCGTCGCAGGACTAGCGGGAGAAGTTGATACGCAGTATTTT
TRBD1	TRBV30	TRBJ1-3	CAWSPSGTGNSGNNIYF	TGTGCCTGGAGCCCTTCCGGGACAGGGAACTCTGGAAACAACATATATTTT
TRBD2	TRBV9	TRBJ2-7	CASTPGGTSSNEQYF	TGTGCCAGCACCCCCGGGGGGACTAGTTCCAACGAGCAGTACTTC
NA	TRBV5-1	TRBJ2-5	CASSLASGEETQYF	TGCGCCAGCAGCTTGGCCTCAGGGGAAGAGACCCAGTACTTC
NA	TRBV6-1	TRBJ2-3	CASRKGEYTDTQYF	TGTGCCAGCAGGAAGGGGGAGTACACAGATACGCAGTATTTT
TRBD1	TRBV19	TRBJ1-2	CASSVHSGTGSGYTF	TGTGCCAGTAGTGTTCATTCCGGGACAGGGTCGGGCTACACCTTC
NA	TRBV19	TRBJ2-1	CASSIVVPSNEQFF	TGTGCCAGTAGTATAGTAGTCCCAAGCAATGAGCAGTTCTTC
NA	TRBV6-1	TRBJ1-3	CASSERPGDSGNTIYF	TGTGCCAGCAGTGAAAGGCCGGGTGACTCTGGAAACACCATATATTTT
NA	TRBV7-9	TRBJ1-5	CASSDRFSNQPQHF	TGTGCCAGCAGTGACAGGTTTAGCAATCAGCCCCAGCATTTT
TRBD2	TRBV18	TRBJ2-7	CASSPRLAAYEQYF	TGTGCCAGCTCACCAAGACTAGCGGCCTACGAGCAGTACTTC
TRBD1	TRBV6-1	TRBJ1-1	CATEGGQGFPEAFF	TGTGCCACCGAGGGGGGACAGGGTTTCCCTGAAGCTTTCTTT
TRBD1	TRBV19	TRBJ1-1	CASSSRTGGGGPEAFF	TGTGCCAGTAGTTCCCGCACAGGGGGTGGGGGCCCTGAAGCTTTCTTT
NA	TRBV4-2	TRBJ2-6	CASSQDMSSGANVLTF	TGTGCCAGCAGCCAAGACATGAGCTCTGGGGCCAACGTCCTGACTTTC
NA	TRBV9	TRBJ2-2	CASNIAPGELFF	TGTGCCAGCAATATAGCCCCCGGGGAGCTGTTTTTT
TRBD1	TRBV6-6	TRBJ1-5	CASRRGGGAGNQPQHF	TGTGCCAGCAGAAGAGGAGGGGGCGCAGGCAATCAGCCCCAGCATTTT
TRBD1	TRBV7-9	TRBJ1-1	CASQGRQGVKGTFF	TGTGCCAGCCAAGGGCGGCAGGGGGTTAAAGGGACTTTCTTT
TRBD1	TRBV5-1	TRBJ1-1	CASSHGQERMNTEAFF	TGCGCCAGCAGCCACGGACAGGAGCGGATGAACACTGAAGCTTTCTTT
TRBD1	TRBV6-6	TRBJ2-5	CASSTLQGAGETQYF	TGTGCCAGCAGTACCCTACAGGGGGCCGGAGAGACCCAGTACTTC
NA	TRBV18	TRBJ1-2	CASSPNPPPGGYTF	TGTGCCAGCTCACCCAACCCGCCCCCGGGTGGCTACACCTTC
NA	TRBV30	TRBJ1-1	CAYRFRGEVYTEAFF	TGTGCCTATCGGTTTCGAGGTGAGGTTTACACTGAAGCTTTCTTT
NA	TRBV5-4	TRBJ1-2	CASSLALTPFSAGGYTF	TGTGCCAGCAGCTTGGCCTTGACTCCTTTTAGTGCGGGCGGCTACACCTTC
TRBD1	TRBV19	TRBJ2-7	CASSFEDRSEQYF	TGTGCCAGTAGTTTCGAGGACAGGTCTGAGCAGTACTTC
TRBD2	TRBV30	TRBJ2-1	CAWSVSGTIDEQFF	TGTGCCTGGAGTGTATCGGGGACTATCGATGAGCAGTTCTTC
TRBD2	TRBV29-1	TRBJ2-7	CSVEGTSGTYYEQYF	TGCAGCGTTGAAGGGACTAGCGGGACCTATTACGAGCAGTACTTC
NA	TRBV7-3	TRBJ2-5	CASSLGRFEETQYF	TGTGCCAGCAGCTTAGGGCGTTTTGAAGAGACCCAGTACTTC
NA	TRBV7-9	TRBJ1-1	CASSPSPGQEAFF	TGTGCCAGCAGCCCGTCCCCGGGACAAGAAGCTTTCTTT
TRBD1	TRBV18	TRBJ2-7	CASSTGTGGYEQYF	TGTGCCAGCTCAACCGGGACAGGGGGCTACGAGCAGTACTTC